The sequence of this TCR beta chain was determined in a study of shared clonotypes between healthy human individuals (dated by TCRdb to the early 2020s). In terms of the full investigation: A couple of women and a few men aged 18 to 49 years were included in the cohort. Blood TCR repertoires of about 5 healthy adults were deeply sequenced to estimate repertoire size and the extent of clonotype sharing between individuals. Libraries were prepared and TCR repertoires were sequenced by different laboratories using diverse techniques, in order to increase sequencing depth and limit assay-specific biases. Between about 0.8 and 9 billion PBMCs per donor were obtained by leukapheresis.

The donors were healthy, HIV-negative adults who had no recently reported acute infections or vaccinations. Every donor was a Caucasian adult residing in Nashville, Tennessee, USA. For unsorted samples, 90 million to 95 million PBMCs were counted, and genomic DNA was extracted using the QIAamp DNA Blood Mini kit. After blood collection by leukapheresis, PBMCs were isolated using Ficoll-Histopaque density gradient centrifugation and then cryopreserved in the vapor phase of liquid nitrogen. TCR CDR3 regions were amplified from genomic DNA by multiplex PCR using the deep immunoSEQ assay. For each cell subset, the extracted genomic DNA was distributed evenly across all wells of several immunoSEQ 96-well plates, and each plate served as one replicate. Each replicate PCR for unsorted PBMC received roughly 0.3 ug genomic DNA, equal to about 30,000 T cell genomes. Unsorted PBMC genomic DNA was sequenced across ten immunoSEQ deep assay plates. The purified libraries were quantified using a Qubit 3.0 fluorometer, sized with a Bioanalyzer 2100, and then quantified again using the KAPA Library Quantification kit. Each immunoSEQ 96-well plate was sequenced on its own single-read 150-cycle Illumina NextSeq 550 flow cell. The study's processing was this. Because only junctional sequences without quality scores were contained in the immunoSEQ output, filtering matching that applied to full-length reads could not be performed. To assign V/J genes and CDR3, sequences were annotated against IMGT germline references using PyIR, a Python wrapper for IgBLAST v1.9. Reads were filtered out if the reads had weak V/J assignments (E-value above 1e-6), no CDR3, stop codons, out-of-frame junctions, or ambiguous translated residues. V3J clonotypes were defined by identical inferred V gene, J gene, and CDR3 amino acid sequence. The percentage overlap between two repertoires was calculated by dividing the number of shared unique clonotypes by the size of the smaller repertoire. RTK rarefaction, the Chao1 estimator, and Recon v2.1 estimates of unobserved clonotypes were used to assess repertoire richness. The immuneACCESS repertoire file appears here via TCRdb, limited to in-frame rearrangements. These files lack a portion of the clones; in checked studies, under half of the deficit traces to unresolved V genes, and the cause of the others is not known. V, J and clone size were drawn from that table, and D and trimming were deduced from the DNA. The sample includes 450,000 or so clones, with 75% to 80% observed a single time. About 11% of the sample is taken by the ten largest.

With regard to this clone: There is no known antigen for this receptor. There are no base qualities to consult, and no much larger clone falls within one base.

The CDR3 numbers 15 residues from cysteine through phenylalanine. The read is trimmed to its CDR3 DNA, 45 bases read in frame from base 1. CDR1 and CDR2 are read off the germline V gene (reference sequence) as SGHNT and YYREEE. After removal of 5 bases from V and 1 base from J, the junction retains 9 bases not matched to a gene. Study-wide findings and limitations: Based on pairwise subsampling, the degree of clonotype sharing among donors was expected to be affected by sequencing depth. Because the study included a small number of donors, the genetic and exposure-history diversity represented was limited. Sampling was limited to blood, and TCR repertoires in tissue likely differ from TCR repertoires in blood.

This receptor was obtained from a woman aged 35 to 49 in good health. Some clones in this sample may be carry-over from other donors' samples. Sequenced input: PBMCs. The rearrangement combines TRBV5-4 with TRBJ2-7, and TRBD1 aligns with 7 junction nucleotides. CDR3 protein: CASSPPGTASYEQYF. The DNA is TGTGCCAGCAGTCCTCCCGGGACAGCTTCCTACGAGCAGTACTTC.